The present T cell receptor (beta chain) was sequenced within a study of response to subunit inactivated influenza vaccine (dated by TCRdb to the late 2010s). A note on the overall study: Deep quantitative T cell receptor repertoire profiling was used in the study to track responses to a trivalent subunit inactivated influenza vaccine. The study at large found these results: It was suggested by the authors that each seasonal influenza vaccination may recruit only a limited number of new T cells.

Libraries were constructed by RT-PCR. Sequencer: Illumina HiSeq 2500. The public sequencing data were trimmed at Q25 with fastp and processed into clonotypes with MiXCR by TCRdb, which kept only in-frame beta chains. Every entry covers one CDR3 protein and lists the most common genes and DNA from its rows. The sample includes 150,000 to 200,000 distinct CDR3 sequences, with around 9% observed a single time. The ten largest clones represent 11% of the sample. Comments on this clonotype: The antigen this receptor binds is unknown. It has no much larger one-base neighbor in the sample; base qualities were not kept.

This receptor was taken from a man aged 50-59 years who received an inactivated influenza vaccine. Donor details come from another sample of the same person, matched by shared clones. The sample consisted of non-naive T cells sorted from PBMCs, taken on the day of vaccination. The cell subset or site label of this sample denotes: memory T cell fraction.

Here the CDR3 is given as CASSWEGPRDEQYF. The bases are TGTGCCAGCAGTTGGGAGGGTCCGCGGGACGAGCAGTACTTC. The chain employs TRBV6-5 and TRBJ2-7, with 7 bases matching TRBD2. CDR1 and CDR2 (MNHEY, SVGAGI) derive from the germline V gene. The junction shows trimming of 4 bases on V and 5 bases on J, and the gene matches do not reach 8 bases of it. The CDR3 spans 14 residues, from the cysteine through the phenylalanine. The read is trimmed to its CDR3 DNA, 42 bases read in frame from base 1.